Detailed here is one TCR beta chain. This clonotype was detected once. The antigen this receptor binds is unknown. One base away there is no much larger clone; base qualities are not given. The receptor library was made with 5' RACE. TCRdb shows the sequencer as Illumina HiSeq 2500. A second roughly 6 to 11 cycle PCR used a sample-barcoded 5' primer and a J-beta primer mix. Each TCR beta cDNA molecule received a unique molecular identifier from a template-switch 5' adaptor carrying 12 random nucleotides. At least 3 million CDR3-containing paired-end reads were obtained from each sample. All of the RNA was converted into first-strand cDNA using the Mint cDNA synthesis kit, with a TRBC-specific oligonucleotide serving as the primer. Following uracil-DNA glycosylase treatment, all cDNA underwent a first 18-cycle PCR with the universal primers M1SS and BC2_uni_R. The authors' pipeline ran thus. Normalization of each sample was performed by random selection of 1 million high-quality reads, each carrying a distinct molecular identifier. Reads sharing molecular identifiers were discarded rather than binned into consensus sequences. MiTCR, set to a Q25 quality threshold and the strictest error-elimination algorithm, was used for CDR3 identification, clonotype clustering and error correction. Lower-bound total TCR beta diversity was estimated with a nonparametric unseen species model using Euler transformation. TCRdb trimmed the raw reads at Q25, called clones with MiXCR and kept productive beta chains. All rows with the same CDR3 protein become a single entry with the most common DNA and genes. The V and J calls, along with clone size, are taken from TCRdb and not from the paper's own processing. This sample lists about 1 million distinct CDR3 sequences; under 55% were detected once. The ten largest make up over 15% of the sample.

The data were obtained in a study of blood T cells in healthy people across ages (dated by TCRdb to the mid-2010s). Notes on the research overall: Template switching captured roughly one uniquely barcoded TCR beta cDNA molecule per two T cells in model experiments. The study measured age-related changes in TCR beta repertoire diversity using deep sequencing normalized with unique cDNA molecular identifiers. The donors were split into four age groups: young (average 16 years), middle-aged (39), aged (over 55) and long-lived (approximately 80). Donors of different ages were randomly distributed across sequencing lanes to avoid experimental bias. Two additional independent replicas of 1 million unique cDNA reads from the same blood draw were analyzed for two donors (one aged 18 to 29 and one aged 80 or older).

The roughly 39 donors, aged roughly 6 to 95 years, were systemically healthy Caucasian individuals from Russia. Approximately 9.3 milliliters of peripheral blood were drawn from each donor into EDTA-treated Vacutainer tubes. PBMCs were isolated by Ficoll-Paque density-gradient centrifugation, with at least 7 million obtained per sample. Total RNA, at least 6 micrograms per sample, was extracted from PBMCs with Trizol reagent. The percentages of naive CD45RAhigh/CD27high T cells were determined by flow cytometry on a PBMC aliquot from every donor. Overall study outcomes, separate from this receptor: As age increased, observed TCR beta diversity per million T cells dropped in a roughly linear way, and a significant reduction was already evident by age 40. Compared with the aged group, more naive CD4+ T cells, fewer expanded clones and increased TCR diversity were shown by the long-lived group, suggesting age selection. Because the CMV infection status of the donors was unknown, age-related changes in expanded clonotypes may potentially have been confounded. Observed TCR beta diversity correlated strongly with the percentage of naive T cells measured by flow cytometry. Because profiling used bulk unsorted PBMCs, naive and antigen-experienced compartments could not be compared conclusively. Estimates of total diversity based on one million sequenced T cells were considered lower bounds and underestimates.

Sequenced: blood. This TCR came from a woman aged 55-69 years in good health.

The nucleotide sequence is given as TGTGCCAGGACCGAGTATACGAGCTCCTACAATGAGCAGTTCTTC. This translates into CARTEYTSSYNEQFF. The rearrangement combines TRBV2 with TRBJ2-1, with no confident D gene call. The germline V gene gives CDR1 as SNHLY and CDR2 as FYNNEI. V is cut by 9 bases and J by 0 bases, and the space between the germline ends is 15 bases. The CDR3, cysteine through phenylalanine, is 15 amino acids long. Only CDR3 DNA is held: 45 bases, read in frame from base 1.